This paragraph reports one T cell receptor (beta chain). These data belong to a study of cytomegalovirus exposure and HLA in healthy donors. Repertoires were generated with immunoSEQ multiplex PCR, while TCRdb's copy carries only in-frame clones and drops some. The data show 200,000 to 250,000 clones, with about 90% seen just once and around 12% held by the top ten. This sequence was found in a young man in good health and CMV-seropositive. The sample was PBMCs.

The CDR3 here is CASSGGSGDEQYF. The DNA for the CDR3 is TGCGCCAGCAGCGGTGGGTCCGGGGACGAGCAGTACTTC. The V gene is TRBV5-1, the J gene TRBJ2-7; a possible D gene is TRBD2 (5 bases). The V gene's germline CDR1 is SGHRS and CDR2 YFSETQ. V was trimmed by 4 bases and J by 5 bases, leaving 13 bases between them. This CDR3 has 13 amino acids. Filled out from reference TRBV5-1 and TRBJ2-7, the complete variable domain reads KAGVTQTPRYLIKTRGQQVTLSCSPISGHRSVSWYQQTPGQGLQFLFEYFSETQRNKGNFPGRFSGRQFSNSRSEMNVSTLELGDSALYLCASSGGSGDEQYFGPGTRLTVT.